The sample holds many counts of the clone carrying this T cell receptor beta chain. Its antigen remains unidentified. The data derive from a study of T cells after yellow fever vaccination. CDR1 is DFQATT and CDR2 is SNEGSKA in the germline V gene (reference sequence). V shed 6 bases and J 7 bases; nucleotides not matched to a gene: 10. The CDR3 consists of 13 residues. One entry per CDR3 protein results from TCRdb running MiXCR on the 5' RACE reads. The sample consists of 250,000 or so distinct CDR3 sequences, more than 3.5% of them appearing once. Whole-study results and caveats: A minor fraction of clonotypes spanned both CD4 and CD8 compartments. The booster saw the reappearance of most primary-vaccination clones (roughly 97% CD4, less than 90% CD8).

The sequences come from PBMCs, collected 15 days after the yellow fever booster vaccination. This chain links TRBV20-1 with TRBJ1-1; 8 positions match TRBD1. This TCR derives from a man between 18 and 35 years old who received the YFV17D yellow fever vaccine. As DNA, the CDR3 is TGCAGTGCGACGACAGGGGCGGTGTTTGAAGCTTTCTTT. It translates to CSATTGAVFEAFF.